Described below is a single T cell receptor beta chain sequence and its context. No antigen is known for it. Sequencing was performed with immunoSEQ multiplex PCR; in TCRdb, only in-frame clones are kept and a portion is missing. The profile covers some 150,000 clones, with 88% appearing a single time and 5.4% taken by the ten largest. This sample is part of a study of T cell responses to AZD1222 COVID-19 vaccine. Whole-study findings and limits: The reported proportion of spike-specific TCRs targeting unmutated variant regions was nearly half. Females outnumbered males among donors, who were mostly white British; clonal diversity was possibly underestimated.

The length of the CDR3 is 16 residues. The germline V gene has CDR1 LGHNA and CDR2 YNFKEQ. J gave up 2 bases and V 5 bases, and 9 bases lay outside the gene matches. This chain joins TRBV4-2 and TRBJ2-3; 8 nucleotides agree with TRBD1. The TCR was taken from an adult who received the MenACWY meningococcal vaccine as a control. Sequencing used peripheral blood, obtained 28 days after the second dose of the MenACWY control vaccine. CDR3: CASSGQGYRLTDTQYF. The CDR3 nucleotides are TGTGCCAGCAGCGGACAGGGCTACAGGCTCACAGATACGCAGTATTTT.